One and the same sample provided the 11 T cell receptor beta chains below, sequenced in a study of T cell changes during pregnancy in multiple sclerosis (dated by TCRdb to the late 2010s). Library prep was done by the immunoSEQ multiplex PCR assay. TCRdb limited this immuneACCESS table to in-frame rearrangements with V and J called. A share of clones is missing; checked studies link under half to unresolved V genes, and the rest is unexplained. This sample is represented by approximately 41,000 clones; approximately 91% of them were singletons. The top ten clones comprise about 1.5% of the sample. Sample: PBMCs (not recorded whether the cells were cultured). Source of these receptors: a female donor with multiple sclerosis, enrolled in a pregnancy study.

CDR3 nucleotide sequence: TGTGCCAGCAAGGACAGGTTTGGCCAGCCCCAGCATTTT. Protein: CASKDRFGQPQHF. The chain recombines TRBV2 with TRBJ1-5, with TRBD1 matching over 7 bases. V trimming: 7 bases; J trimming: 7 bases; junction bases outside the gene matches: 7. CDR1 and CDR2 (germline): SNHLY, FYNNEI. The CDR3 is 13 residues long. Together with reference TRBV2 and TRBJ1-5, the CDR3 gives the full variable domain: EPEVTQTPSHQVTQMGQEVILRCVPISNHLYFYWYRQILGQKVEFLVSFYNNEISEKSEIFDDQFSVERPDGSNFTLKIRSTKLEDSAMYFCASKDRFGQPQHFGDGTRLSIL.

The V gene is TRBV7-6, the J gene TRBJ1-5, with TRBD1 as a possible D gene (5 bases). The germline V gene has CDR1 SGHVS and CDR2 FNYEAQ. V lost 5 bases to trimming and J lost 0 bases, with 14 bases between them. The CDR3 is made up of 16 amino acids. CDR3 residues: CASSRSAGNSNQPQHF. The DNA of the CDR3 is TGTGCCAGCAGCCGTTCGGCAGGGAATAGCAATCAGCCCCAGCATTTT.

V usage is TRBV29-1 and J usage is TRBJ2-7; D perhaps matches TRBD1 (6 bases). The ends were cut back, 5 bases at V and 4 bases at J, with 9 bases in the middle. Per germline, CDR1 SQVTM and CDR2 ANQGSEA. CDR3 length: 11 amino acids. The CDR3, as DNA: TGCAGCGTTCGACAGGTTTACGAGCAGTACTTC. Its protein is CSVRQVYEQYF.

In its sample, this clone was seen a few times. The chain joins TRBV30 to TRBJ2-7; D is uncertain. Per germline, CDR1 GTSNPN and CDR2 SVGIG (reference sequence). Deletions cut 1 base from V and 4 bases from J, with 5 bases between. The CDR3 is 11 amino acids. The CDR3 region has the DNA TGTGCCTGGAGTGAGGGTTACGAGCAGTACTTC. It is translated as CAWSEGYEQYF.

The genes are TRBV11-1 and TRBJ1-1; D uncertain. Germline values: CDR1 SGHAT, CDR2 FQDESV (reference sequence). The CDR3 totals 13 residues. Trimming removed 5 bases from V and 1 base from J, with 8 bases in between. The CDR3 loop reads CASSRTENTEAFF. For the CDR3, the DNA is TGTGCCAGCAGCCGCACTGAGAACACTGAAGCTTTCTTT.

This clone was recorded once. The chain recombines TRBV29-1 with TRBJ2-5; 10 positions agree with TRBD2. The CDR3 extends over 14 amino acids. Germline-derived CDR1 and CDR2 are SQVTM and ANQGSEA. The V gene end was trimmed by 6 bases and the J gene end by 5 bases; junction bases not matched to a gene: 9. The chain's CDR3 is CSVDPSGRGETQYF. CDR3 sequence (DNA): TGCAGCGTCGACCCTAGCGGGAGAGGGGAGACCCAGTACTTC. The full variable domain, in which reference TRBV29-1 and TRBJ2-5 provide the parts outside the CDR3, is SAVISQKPSRDICQRGTSLTIQCQVDSQVTMMFWYRQQPGQSLTLIATANQGSEATYESGFVIDKFPISRPNLTFSTLTVSNMSPEDSSIYLCSVDPSGRGETQYFGPGTRLLVL.

The chain carries TRBV15 and TRBJ2-7, with 10 bases lining up with TRBD2. CDR3 length: 19 amino acids. Germline loops: CDR1 LNHNV, CDR2 YYDKDF (reference sequence). V was clipped by 2 bases and J by 1 base; unmatched bases: 14. The CDR3 is CATSRHIIYGAGGSYEQYF. In DNA form, the CDR3 reads TGTGCCACCAGCAGACACATCATCTATGGAGCGGGAGGGTCCTACGAGCAGTACTTC.

Worth noting for this clone: The junction departs from the called germline gene at one end, perhaps through a read error. The chain couples TRBV30 to TRBJ2-5; 8 nucleotides agree with TRBD1. The CDR3 loop spans 16 amino acids. Germline loops: CDR1 GTSNPN, CDR2 SVGIG (reference sequence). CDR3 sequence: CAWSVLSGTGGSLMNF. Here the CDR3 DNA reads TGTGCCTGGAGTGTGCTCTCCGGGACAGGCGGATCCTTAATGAACTTC.

The chain recombines TRBV6-6 with TRBJ2-3; 7 bases line up with TRBD2. This CDR3 is built from 16 residues. Germline assignment: CDR1 MNHNY and CDR2 SVGAGI (reference sequence). J lost 0 bases, V lost 7 bases, and 10 bases had no gene match. The CDR3 protein is CASTNPPGGSTDTQYF. Written as DNA, the CDR3 is TGTGCCAGCACCAACCCGCCCGGGGGGAGCACAGATACGCAGTATTTT.

This chain uses TRBV5-1 with TRBJ2-3; unclear D gene. V was pared by 0 bases and J by 4 bases, with 0 bases between. The CDR3 consists of 11 residues. Germline V lookup: CDR1 SGHRS, CDR2 YFSETQ. The CDR3 coding sequence is TGCGCCAGCAGCTTGGCAGATACGCAGTATTTT. The encoded protein is CASSLADTQYF.

The chain uses TRBV7-9 and TRBJ2-5, with TRBD2 matching over 7 bases. The V gene end was trimmed by 8 bases and the J gene end by 2 bases; junction bases not matched to a gene: 5. The germline V gene has CDR1 SEHNR and CDR2 FQNEAQ (reference sequence). The CDR3 consists of 13 residues. The CDR3 here is CASGRVPQETQYF. The CDR3 DNA reads as TGTGCCAGCGGGAGGGTACCACAAGAGACCCAGTACTTC.